Below are 31 T cell receptor beta chains sequenced from a single sample in a study of tumor and adjacent non-tumor tissue in lung cancer. Three rounds of nested PCR, following a modified ARM-PCR protocol, produced the TCRbeta library. TCRdb re-called the multiplex PCR reads with MiXCR, one entry per CDR3 protein. The sample includes tens of thousands of distinct CDR3 sequences, less than 80% seen only once; the top ten take about 17%. The template was RNA from unsorted bulk tissue. Input material: lung tumor tissue. The receptor source for this set is a man aged 60 to 69 with non-small cell lung cancer.

As for this clonotype: A much larger clone lies one base from this, so it may be a read error. The chain employs TRBV7-9 and TRBJ2-2; D is uncertain. Trimming shortened V by 4 bases and J by 1 base, and 13 bases separated the two germline ends. The germline V gene encodes CDR1 SEHNR and CDR2 FQNEAQ (reference sequence). The CDR3 has 16 residues. The CDR3 here is CASSSPVGGNTGELFF. The CDR3 DNA is TGTGCCAGCAGCTCCCCGGTGGGCGGGAACACCGGGGAGCTGTTTTTT. The full variable domain, its missing parts supplied by reference TRBV7-9 and TRBJ2-2, is DTGVSQNPRHKITKRGQNVTFRCDPISEHNRLYWYRQTLGQGPEFLTYFQNEAQLEKSRLLSDRFSAERPKGSFSTLEIQRTEQGDSAMYLCASSSPVGGNTGELFFGEGSRLTVL.

J is TRBJ2-7 and V is TRBV28, with D perhaps TRBD1 (6 bases). Germline CDR1 is MDHEN and CDR2 is SYDVKM. The CDR3 covers 15 residues. V was trimmed by 6 bases and J by 0 bases, leaving 15 bases between them. The CDR3 loop reads CASSSGDAYSYEQYF. The CDR3 DNA follows: TGTGCCAGCAGCTCAGGGGACGCCTACTCCTACGAGCAGTACTTC.

This clonotype was counted a few times. A much larger clone lies a single base off, so this may be a read error. This chain connects TRBV30 to TRBJ2-1, with 11 bases identical to TRBD2. The CDR3 length is 18 residues. Germline-derived CDR1 and CDR2 are GTSNPN and SVGIG (reference sequence). The CDR3 DNA reads as TGTGTCTGGAGTCCGAATAGCGGGAGGGCCGGATATATGAATGAGCAGTTCTTC. Its translation: CVWSPNSGRAGYMNEQFF.

This clonotype was recorded many times. The chain has TRBV5-1 and TRBJ2-1, with D perhaps matching TRBD2 (5 bases). The germline CDR1 and CDR2 sequences are SGHRS and YFSETQ. The CDR3 has 13 residues. V was trimmed by 0 bases and J by 10 bases, leaving 11 bases between them. The CDR3 reads CASSLGHEGEQFF. CDR3 in DNA: TGCGCCAGCAGCTTGGGGCACGAGGGCGAGCAGTTCTTC.

On this clonotype itself: Germline is not matched at one junction end, which may reflect a read error. The V call is TRBV6-5, the J call TRBJ2-1; possibly TRBD1 or TRBD2 for D (5 bases each). Germline V gives CDR1 MNHEY, CDR2 SVGAGI. The CDR3 extends over 11 amino acids. The CDR3 spells CGRGVWNEQLF. For the CDR3, the DNA is TGTGGCCGAGGGGTATGGAATGAGCAGCTCTTC.

Comment on this clonotype: At one end the junction does not follow the germline gene, possibly because of a read error. The chain uses TRBV4-3 and TRBJ2-6; weak D call: TRBD1 (6 bases). This CDR3 comprises 20 residues. The germline V gene has CDR1 LGHNA and CDR2 YSLEER. In nucleotides, the CDR3 is TGCGCAAGCAGCAAAACGGGTGGGGCAGGGGCTGTCTCTGTGGCCAACGTCCTGACTTTC. As protein: CASSKTGGAGAVSVANVLTF.

In its sample, this clonotype was seen a few times. The V call is TRBV25-1, the J call TRBJ1-2; 7 bases match TRBD1. With V trimmed by 2 bases and J by 2 bases, 5 bases remained unmatched. Germline CDR1 and CDR2: MGHDK and SYGVNS. The CDR3 covers 15 residues. CDR3 nucleotides: TGTGCCAGCAGTGAAGAGGGGGCGCGAAACTATGGCTACACCTTC. Protein: CASSEEGARNYGYTF.

This clonotype showed up just once. This sequence may be a read error, since a much larger clone differs from it by one base. This chain links TRBV6-5 with TRBJ1-1, with D uncertain. The CDR3 totals 13 residues. Germline V gene lookup returns CDR1 MNHEY and CDR2 SVGAGI. The DNA for the CDR3 is TGTGCCAGCAGTTACTTGAGTAACACTGAAGCTTTATTT. It is translated as CASSYLSNTEALF.

A remark on this clonotype: A read error may produce the germline difference seen at one junction end. The chain employs TRBV7-9 and TRBJ2-1, with 10 bases identical to TRBD1. The CDR3 has 16 residues. CDR1 and CDR2 from the germline V gene are SEHNR and FQNEAQ (reference sequence). The DNA for the CDR3 is TGTGCCAGCGGCTTTCGACAGGGGGCGCATAACAATGAGCAGTTCTTC. This encodes CASGFRQGAHNNEQFF.

This clonotype was observed many times. V usage is TRBV4-1 and J usage is TRBJ1-2, with D perhaps TRBD1 (5 bases). This CDR3 comprises 15 residues. The germline gives CDR1 MGHRA, CDR2 YSYEKL. The ends were cut back, 2 bases at V and 0 bases at J, with 10 bases in the middle. The CDR3 DNA sequence: TGCGCCAGCAGCCAACTGACAGACACTAACTATGGCTACACCTTC. Its translation: CASSQLTDTNYGYTF.

Note on this clonotype: This CDR3 fails to terminate in the conserved phenylalanine or tryptophan, so it likely reflects a read error. The J gene is TRBJ2-7, the V gene TRBV6-1; possibly TRBD2 for D (6 bases). V lost 1 base to trimming and J lost 0 bases, with 13 bases between them. The CDR3 extends over 16 amino acids. Per germline, CDR1 MNHNS and CDR2 SASEGT. CDR3 nucleotides: TGTGCCAGCAGTGAAGAAGGGACTTTGGGCTCCTACGAGCAGTACTTA. Residues: CASSEEGTLGSYEQYL.

About this clonotype: At one of its ends the junction is not consistent with the germline gene, which may arise from a read error. This CDR3 is CVSRRTGTYGQYF. CDR3 in DNA: TGTGTTAGCAGACGGACAGGGACCTACGGGCAGTACTTC. The J gene is TRBJ2-7, the V gene TRBV11-2; 8 nucleotides agree with TRBD1. CDR1 and CDR2 (germline): SGHAT, FQNNGV. The CDR3 is 13 amino acids.

Comment on this clonotype: Being one base from a much bigger clone, this may be a read error. The chain links TRBV6-1 to TRBJ2-3; TRBD1 matches at 9 bases. CDR3 length equals 14 residues. The germline CDR1 and CDR2 sequences are MNHNS and SASEGT. V trimming: 8 bases; J trimming: 3 bases; junction bases outside the gene matches: 6. The CDR3 sequence: CASSRDRVTDTQYF. The CDR3 region has the DNA TGTGCCAGCTCCCGGGACAGGGTAACAGATACGCAGTATTTT.

The V and J genes are TRBV5-5 and TRBJ2-7; TRBD2 might be the D (5 bases). Trimming shortened V by 0 bases and J by 3 bases, and 16 bases separated the two germline ends. CDR1 and CDR2 (germline): SGHKS, YYEKEE (reference sequence). The CDR3 totals 16 residues. The CDR3 loop reads CASSLDEWTYFYEQYF. In DNA form, the CDR3 reads TGTGCCAGCAGCTTGGATGAGTGGACTTACTTCTACGAGCAGTACTTC.

Concerning this clonotype itself: One junction end disagrees with the germline gene, perhaps due to a read error. CDR3 amino acids: CSSSKGQGASNQSQHF. CDR3 sequence (DNA): TGTTCCAGTAGTAAGGGACAGGGGGCGAGCAATCAGTCCCAGCATTTT. V is TRBV19 and J is TRBJ1-5, with 12 bases fitting TRBD1. The CDR3 is made up of 16 amino acids. Germline assignment: CDR1 LNHDA and CDR2 SQIVND (reference sequence).

This clonotype was recorded once. Because it lacks the conserved phenylalanine or tryptophan at the end, this CDR3 is likely a read error. The CDR3 nucleotides read TGTGCCAGCAGCTTATTCAGGGACAGCACAGATAGCACTGAAGCTTTCTCT. It codes for CASSLFRDSTDSTEAFS. The chain recombines TRBV11-1 with TRBJ1-1; 7 positions match TRBD1. The germline V gene has CDR1 SGHAT and CDR2 FQDESV (reference sequence). The CDR3 runs to 17 residues. After removal of 2 bases from V and 4 bases from J, the junction contained 13 bases not matched to a gene.

A single count supports this clonotype. At one of its ends the junction is not consistent with the germline gene, which may arise from a read error. The J gene is TRBJ2-6, the V gene TRBV5-1; D may be TRBD1 (5 bases). This CDR3 comprises 17 residues. CDR1 and CDR2 (germline): SGHRS, YFSETQ. The CDR3 is CASSLEIQSSGANVLSF. The CDR3 nucleotides read TGCGCCAGCAGCTTGGAGATCCAAAGCTCTGGGGCCAACGTCCTGAGCTTC.

With respect to this clonotype: The conserved phenylalanine or tryptophan normally closing the CDR3 is absent here, so this likely arose from a read error. This rearrangement joins TRBV13 to TRBJ1-2; TRBD1 matches 7 bases. The CDR3 is 16 residues long. CDR1 and CDR2 (germline): PRHDT, FYEKMQ (reference sequence). Losses at the gene ends were 5 bases for V and 4 bases for J; bases not matched to a gene: 13. The CDR3 nucleotides are TGTGCCAGCAGCCTCTATACAGGGGTTGCCTTCTATGGCTACACCTAC. Amino acid sequence: CASSLYTGVAFYGYTY.

On this clonotype itself: A read error is likely, as this CDR3 ends without the conserved phenylalanine or tryptophan. The chain uses TRBV11-1 and TRBJ1-1; 7 bases line up with TRBD1. J gave up 2 bases and V 2 bases, and 11 bases lay outside the gene matches. The CDR3 covers 17 residues. Germline values: CDR1 SGHAT, CDR2 FQDESV (reference sequence). The CDR3 nucleotides are TGTGCCAGCAGCTTATTCTGGGACAGCACAGCTAACACTGAAGCTTTCGTT. Residues: CASSLFWDSTANTEAFV.

A note on this clonotype: Likely a read error: the CDR3 ends without its conserved phenylalanine or tryptophan. V is TRBV6-6 and J is TRBJ2-3; D assignment may be TRBD1 or TRBD2 (6 bases each). The CDR3 consists of 17 residues. CDR1 is MNHNY and CDR2 is SVGAGI in the germline V gene (reference sequence). The CDR3 DNA is TGTGCCATCAGTTACGGGGAGGACAGTTTCTACATAGATACGCAGTATTCT. This codes for CAISYGEDSFYIDTQYS.

V gene TRBV20-1 combines with J gene TRBJ2-5; TRBD2 is a possible D gene (7 bases). V lost 4 bases and J 6 bases, leaving 15 bases between the germline ends. This CDR3 is built from 13 residues. The germline V gene has CDR1 DFQATT and CDR2 SNEGSKA (reference sequence). The CDR3 coding sequence is TGCAGTGCTAAGATAGGGAGGGGGAAGACCCAGTACTTC. Amino acid sequence: CSAKIGRGKTQYF.

As to this clonotype: A clone one base away is much larger, so this may be a read error. This chain joins TRBV12-3 or TRBV12-4 and TRBJ2-7, with D possibly called TRBD1 or TRBD2 (5 bases each). The CDR3 runs to 16 residues. The CDR3 DNA is TGTGCCAGCAGTCAGCGCCGAATGGGACCGTACTACGCGCAGTACTTC. It encodes CASSQRRMGPYYAQYF.

Concerning this clonotype: A clone one base away is much larger, so this may be a read error. The chain couples TRBV7-8 to TRBJ2-5; 10 bases match TRBD1. Looked up from germline, CDR1 is SGHVS and CDR2 is FQNEAQ. Germline trimming cut 0 bases from V and 1 base from J; bases unmatched to any gene: 11. This CDR3 region has 19 residues. CDR3 residues: CASSLAPSGTGAIQETQYF. CDR3 coding DNA: TGTGCCAGCAGCTTAGCCCCTTCCGGGACAGGGGCGATCCAAGAGACCCAGTACTTC.

Comments on this clonotype: This is likely a read error, given that the CDR3 carries no conserved phenylalanine or tryptophan at its end. CDR3 in amino acids: CSSSQGRLSYEQYI. The CDR3 DNA follows: TGCTCCAGCAGCCAAGGACGTCTCTCCTACGAGCAGTACATC. V gene TRBV4-1 combines with J gene TRBJ2-7, with D unclear. The CDR3 spans 14 residues. Germline-derived CDR1 and CDR2 are MGHRA and YSYEKL.

This clonotype has only a few counts. This chain joins TRBV18 and TRBJ2-3; possibly TRBD1 or TRBD2 for D (5 bases each). The length of the CDR3 is 13 residues. Per the germline V gene, CDR1 is KGHSH and CDR2 is LQKENI. Trimming removed 5 bases at V and 5 bases at J, with 11 bases between. CDR3 nucleotides: TGTGCCAGCTCAGGGGACGGCTTAGATACGCAGTATTTT. Translation gives CASSGDGLDTQYF.

On this clonotype itself: No DNA is shown, since the ends of the CDR3 on it are uncertain; the CDR3 is the one TCRdb lists. This chain's CDR3 is CSVAQGAAYEQYF. The chain carries TRBV29-1 and TRBJ2-7; the listed D gene, TRBD1, was not tested against the DNA. The CDR3 extends over 13 residues, inclusive of both ends. CDR1 SQVTM and CDR2 ANQGSEA come from the germline V gene.

The rearrangement joins TRBV29-1 to TRBJ2-7, with D uncertain. Trimming removed 5 bases at V and 4 bases at J, with 9 bases between. CDR3 length: 11 residues. CDR1 is SQVTM and CDR2 is ANQGSEA in the germline V gene. CDR3 nucleotide sequence: TGCAGCGTTAGGATACATTACGAGCAGTACTTC. Amino acid sequence: CSVRIHYEQYF.

By share, this clonotype counts as medium-sized. V and J are TRBV7-9 and TRBJ1-2; D call uncertain. Looked up from germline, CDR1 is SEHNR and CDR2 is FQNEAQ (reference sequence). The CDR3 covers 11 residues. Trimming removed 0 bases at V and 8 bases at J, with 4 bases between. This chain's CDR3 is CASSLAGGYTF. The CDR3 DNA follows: TGTGCCAGCAGCTTAGCGGGAGGCTACACCTTC.

A word on this clonotype: Because it lacks the conserved phenylalanine or tryptophan at the end, this CDR3 is likely a read error. This rearrangement joins TRBV12-3 or TRBV12-4 to TRBJ1-3; D remains unclear. Trimming cost V 4 bases and J 2 bases, with 6 bases left between them. The CDR3 totals 13 residues. CDR3 protein: CASSSAAGNTIYS. The CDR3 bases are TGTGCCAGCAGTTCCGCAGCTGGAAACACCATATATTCT.

Concerning this clonotype itself: One end of the junction does not line up with germline, which may come from a read error. This chain joins TRBV12-3 or TRBV12-4 and TRBJ1-2; D uncertain. The CDR3 is made up of 13 amino acids. The CDR3 sequence: CASSLGVRYGYAF. Written as DNA, the CDR3 is TGTGCCAGCAGTTTAGGGGTCAGGTATGGATACGCCTTC.

With respect to this clonotype: This sequence may be a read error, since a much larger clone differs from it by one base. The rearrangement links TRBV5-1 to TRBJ2-5; TRBD1 matches at 11 bases. The CDR3 is 15 amino acids. Germline V gene lookup returns CDR1 SGHRS and CDR2 YFSETQ. CDR3 nucleotide sequence: TGCGCCACCAGCTTCCTGGGACAGGGGGTTGAGACCCAGTACTTC. It specifies CATSFLGQGVETQYF.